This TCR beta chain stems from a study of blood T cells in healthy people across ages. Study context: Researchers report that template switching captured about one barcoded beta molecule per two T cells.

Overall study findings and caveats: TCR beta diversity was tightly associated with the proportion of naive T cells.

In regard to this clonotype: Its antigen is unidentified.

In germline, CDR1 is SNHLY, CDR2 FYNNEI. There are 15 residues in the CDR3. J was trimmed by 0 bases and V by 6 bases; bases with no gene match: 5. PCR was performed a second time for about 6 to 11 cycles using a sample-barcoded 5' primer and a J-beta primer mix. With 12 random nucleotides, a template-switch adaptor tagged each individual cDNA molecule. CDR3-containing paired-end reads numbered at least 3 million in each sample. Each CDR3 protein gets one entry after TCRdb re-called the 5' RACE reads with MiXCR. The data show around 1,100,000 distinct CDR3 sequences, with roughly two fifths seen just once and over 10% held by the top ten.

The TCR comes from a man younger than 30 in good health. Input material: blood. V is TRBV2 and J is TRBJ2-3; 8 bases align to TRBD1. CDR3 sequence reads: CASRKDRASTDTQYF. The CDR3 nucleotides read TGTGCCAGCAGGAAGGACAGGGCCAGCACAGATACGCAGTATTTT.